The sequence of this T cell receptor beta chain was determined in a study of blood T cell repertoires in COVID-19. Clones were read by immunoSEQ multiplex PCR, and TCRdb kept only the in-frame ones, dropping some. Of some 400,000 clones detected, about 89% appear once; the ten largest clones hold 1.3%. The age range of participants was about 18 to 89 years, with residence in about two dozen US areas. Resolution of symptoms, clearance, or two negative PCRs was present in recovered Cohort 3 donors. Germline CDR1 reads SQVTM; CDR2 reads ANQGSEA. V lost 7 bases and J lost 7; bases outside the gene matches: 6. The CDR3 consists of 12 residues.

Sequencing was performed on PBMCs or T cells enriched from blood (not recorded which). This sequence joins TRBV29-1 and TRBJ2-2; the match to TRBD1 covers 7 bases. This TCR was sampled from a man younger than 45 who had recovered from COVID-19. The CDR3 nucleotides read TGCAGCGCCCGACAGGGTCTCGGGGAGCTGTTTTTT. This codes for CSARQGLGELFF.